The 7 T cell receptor beta chains below were found in one sample sequenced in a study of cytomegalovirus exposure and HLA in healthy donors. Primers: 60 Vbeta forward and 13 Jbeta reverse. Assay used: immunoSEQ multiplex PCR; TCRdb lists only in-frame clones, some missing. The repertoire consists of roughly 120,000 clones, with less than 10% occurring once and the leading ten covering about 6%. The source material was PBMCs. The receptors stem from a woman in her 40s in good health and CMV-seropositive.

Only a few counts were recorded for this clone. CDR3 in amino acids: CATAQASNQPQHF. In nucleotides, the CDR3 is TGTGCCACCGCCCAGGCGAGCAATCAGCCCCAGCATTTT. This chain joins TRBV19 and TRBJ1-5; D is uncertain. The CDR3 length is 13 residues. Trimming pared 10 bases from V and 1 base from J, leaving 11 bases between. Looked up from germline, CDR1 is LNHDA and CDR2 is SQIVND (reference sequence).

This clone showed up just a few times. The chain joins TRBV29-1 to TRBJ1-2; possible D gene TRBD1, 5 bases. This CDR3 is 13 amino acids long. Trimming took off 6 bases at V and 8 bases at J, with 19 bases between the two ends. Germline assignment: CDR1 SQVTM and CDR2 ANQGSEA. The DNA of the CDR3 is TGCAGCGTATCTACCCCAGGACATCAAGGCTACACCTTC. The encoded protein is CSVSTPGHQGYTF.

This clone was counted a few times. V is TRBV28 and J is TRBJ1-5; D not certain. The ends were cut back, 10 bases at V and 0 bases at J, with 10 bases in the middle. Germline CDR1 reads MDHEN; CDR2 reads SYDVKM. CDR3 length: 13 amino acids. The CDR3 coding sequence is TGTGCCACCCGAACATTTAGCAATCAGCCCCAGCATTTT. Protein sequence: CATRTFSNQPQHF.

The rearrangement uses TRBV4-2 and TRBJ1-2, with 9 bases aligning to TRBD1. J lost 5 bases, V lost 0 bases, and 7 bases had no gene match. CDR1 and CDR2 (germline): LGHNA, YNFKEQ. The CDR3 consists of 16 residues. DNA of the CDR3: TGTGCCAGCAGCCAAGAGGGGACAGGGCAGATGTATGGCTACACCTTC. This translates into CASSQEGTGQMYGYTF.

Concerning this clone itself: The junction shows a germline mismatch at one end, possibly a read error. The rearrangement links TRBV6-5 to TRBJ2-5, with D uncertain. From germline, CDR1 is MNHEY and CDR2 SVGAGI. This CDR3 has 13 amino acids. The CDR3 reads CASARQAQGTQYF. CDR3 sequence (DNA): TGTGCCAGCGCCAGGCAGGCTCAAGGGACCCAGTACTTC.

This clone was seen more than once but under ten times. The CDR3 DNA reads as TGTGCCATCAGTGCGCCGACAGGGGATGGCTACACCTTC. Protein: CAISAPTGDGYTF. V is TRBV10-3 and J is TRBJ1-2; TRBD1 agrees at 8 bases. The V gene's germline CDR1 is ENHRY and CDR2 SYGVKD. Losses at the gene ends were 4 bases for V and 6 bases for J; bases not matched to a gene: 4. This CDR3 has 13 residues.

The chain employs TRBV28 and TRBJ1-5, with 7 bases that match TRBD1. V shed 5 bases, J shed 0 bases, and the junction held 10 bases outside the gene matches. Germline loops: CDR1 MDHEN, CDR2 SYDVKM. This CDR3 region has 17 residues. Written as DNA, the CDR3 is TGTGCCAGCAGTAGTATAGGGGGCGGATATAGCAATCAGCCCCAGCATTTT. It specifies CASSSIGGGYSNQPQHF.